Shown below are 20 T cell receptor beta chains from a single sample sequenced in a study of regulatory T cells in long-lasting Graves disease. Indicated time point: newly diagnosed GD, antithyroid drugs for less than 3 months. Making the TCR library involved RNA that had been extracted from PBMCs. Investigators prepared the TCR beta libraries by applying iRepertoire HTBI primers and Arm-PCR of CDR3 regions. Via MiXCR, TCRdb re-called the multiplex PCR reads, giving one row per CDR3 protein. The sample shows some 220,000 distinct CDR3 sequences, roughly 19% of them seen only once. This same sample was also part of a study on T cells in Graves' hyperthyroidism and ophthalmopathy.

This material consisted of peripheral blood mononuclear cells (PBMCs), taken at new diagnosis, from a patient treated with antithyroid drugs. These receptors all come from a woman in her thirties with Graves disease.

This clonotype was detected only a few times. V and J are TRBV12-3 or TRBV12-4 and TRBJ1-5; D remains unclear. Trimming shortened V by 2 bases and J by 0 bases, and 14 bases separated the two germline ends. The CDR3 runs to 17 residues. The DNA of the CDR3 is TGTGCCAGCAGTTTAATCAGAACAACGGGTAGCAATCAGCCCCAGCATTTT. Amino acid sequence: CASSLIRTTGSNQPQHF.

This clonotype was recorded at least ten times. This chain links TRBV18 with TRBJ1-6; TRBD1 is a possible D gene (5 bases). V was cut by 6 bases and J by 4 bases, with 19 bases left in between. CDR1 is KGHSH, CDR2 LQKENI, per germline. This CDR3 has 17 residues. In DNA form, the CDR3 reads TGTGCCAGCTCCACGGAGGGGCGGAGAGCGTATAATTCACCCCTCCACTTT. Translation gives CASSTEGRRAYNSPLHF.

The sample holds a few counts of this clonotype. The chain joins TRBV5-1 to TRBJ1-1, with 7 bases aligning to TRBD1. CDR1 and CDR2 from the germline V gene are SGHRS and YFSETQ. The CDR3 runs to 15 residues. The junction had 12 bases not matched to a gene; V was cut back by 5 bases and J by 5 bases. The CDR3 reads CASSSRDRAGTEAFF. As DNA, the CDR3 is TGCGCCAGCAGTTCCCGTGACAGGGCTGGGACTGAAGCTTTCTTT.

This clonotype was seen at least ten times. V and J are TRBV7-9 and TRBJ2-3; TRBD2 is a possible D gene (6 bases). The length of the CDR3 is 12 residues. Germline assignment: CDR1 SEHNR and CDR2 FQNEAQ (reference sequence). The CDR3 protein is CASGGGTDTQYF. For the CDR3, the DNA is TGTGCTAGCGGCGGGGGCACAGATACGCAGTATTTT.

J is TRBJ1-1 and V is TRBV28; D might be TRBD1 (5 bases). Germline CDR1 reads MDHEN; CDR2 reads SYDVKM. Trimming took 2 bases from V and 7 from J, leaving 14 bases between them. The CDR3 totals 14 residues. DNA for the CDR3: TGTGCCAGCAGTTTAACTGCCCCGAGGGGTGAAGCTTTCTTT. This codes for CASSLTAPRGEAFF.

This chain uses TRBV12-3 or TRBV12-4 with TRBJ2-3; 8 nucleotides line up with TRBD1. This CDR3 spans 17 amino acids. V gave up 0 bases and J gave up 1 base; unmatched junction bases: 6. The CDR3 region has the DNA TGTGCCAGCAGTTTAGCGGGGGCAGGGGGCGGCACAGATACGCAGTATTTT. Translating gives CASSLAGAGGGTDTQYF.

As for this clonotype: This is likely an artifact of a read error, given a far larger clone one base away. The CDR3 sequence is CASSSTRRGQDGYAF. In DNA, the CDR3 is TGTGCCAGCAGTTCAACCCGGAGGGGCCAAGATGGCTACGCCTTC. This rearrangement joins TRBV11-1 to TRBJ1-2; a possible D gene is TRBD1 (5 bases). Looked up from germline, CDR1 is SGHAT and CDR2 is FQDESV (reference sequence). This CDR3 region has 15 residues.

This clonotype came up many times. The rearrangement links TRBV20-1 to TRBJ1-1; no definite D call. The CDR3 contains 12 residues. With 5 bases removed from V and 2 bases from J, the gap between germline ends came to 9 bases. CDR1 DFQATT and CDR2 SNEGSKA come from the germline V gene (reference sequence). In DNA form, the CDR3 reads TGCAGTGCTCCAAAGGGCAACACTGAAGCTTTCTTT. Translating gives CSAPKGNTEAFF.

This clonotype occurred many times. The chain uses TRBV5-1 and TRBJ1-3; TRBD1 matches 7 bases. With V trimmed by 5 bases and J by 7 bases, 9 bases remained unmatched. The CDR3 loop spans 14 amino acids. Germline V lookup: CDR1 SGHRS, CDR2 YFSETQ. The DNA of the CDR3 is TGCGCCAGCAGGCGACAGGGAGGCGAGAACACCATATATTTT. Its protein product is CASRRQGGENTIYF.

The J gene is TRBJ2-7, the V gene TRBV19; D gene uncertain. Germline V gene sequence: CDR1 LNHDA, CDR2 SQIVND (reference sequence). Trimming removed 9 bases from V and 6 bases from J, with 9 bases in between. The CDR3 is 10 amino acids. The CDR3 nucleotides read TGTGCCAGCAAAATCTTCGAGCAGTACTTC. This codes for CASKIFEQYF.

J is TRBJ1-1 and V is TRBV28; 7 nucleotides align to TRBD1. Germline trimming cut 6 bases from V and 1 base from J; bases unmatched to any gene: 5. The germline V gene has CDR1 MDHEN and CDR2 SYDVKM. The CDR3 consists of 14 residues. CDR3 protein: CASRKTGKNTEAFF. CDR3 coding DNA: TGTGCCAGCAGGAAGACAGGGAAGAACACTGAAGCTTTCTTT. The entire variable domain, with the rest obtained from reference TRBV28 and TRBJ1-1, is as follows: DVKVTQSSRYLVKRTGEKVFLECVQDMDHENMFWYRQDPGLGLRLIYFSYDVKMKEKGDIPEGYSVSREKKERFSLILESASTNQTSMYLCASRKTGKNTEAFFGQGTRLTVV.

The chain carries TRBV10-3 and TRBJ1-5; 8 bases line up with TRBD1. The length of the CDR3 is 19 residues. The germline V gene encodes CDR1 ENHRY and CDR2 SYGVKD. The ends lost 4 bases at V and 0 bases at J; junction bases unmatched: 14. CDR3 coding DNA: TGTGCCATCAGTGGAAGTCACCAGGGGGCAGGGGGTAGCAATCAGCCCCAGCATTTT. Translation gives CAISGSHQGAGGSNQPQHF.

Turning to this clonotype: A much larger clone differs from this one at a single base, so this may be a read error. The J gene is TRBJ1-2, the V gene TRBV28, with D uncertain. CDR3 length: 14 residues. Germline CDR1 is MDHEN and CDR2 is SYDVKM. This CDR3 is CAGSKDGSFYGYTF. As DNA, the CDR3 is TGTGCCGGCAGTAAGGACGGTAGCTTCTATGGCTACACCTTC.

This clonotype has ten or more counts. The J gene is TRBJ2-3, the V gene TRBV7-9; no firm D call. V gave up 5 bases and J gave up 0 bases, with 15 bases separating them. The CDR3 totals 16 residues. Germline assignment: CDR1 SEHNR and CDR2 FQNEAQ (reference sequence). CDR3 residues: CASSRRRPTSTDTQYF. CDR3 nucleotide sequence: TGTGCCAGCAGCCGACGCAGGCCAACTAGCACAGATACGCAGTATTTT. The full variable domain, completed using reference TRBV7-9 and TRBJ2-3, is DTGVSQNPRHKITKRGQNVTFRCDPISEHNRLYWYRQTLGQGPEFLTYFQNEAQLEKSRLLSDRFSAERPKGSFSTLEIQRTEQGDSAMYLCASSRRRPTSTDTQYFGPGTRLTVL.

Points on this clonotype: With only one base between it and a far larger clone, this is likely a read error. The chain recombines TRBV11-2 with TRBJ2-3; D is ambiguous. Matching the DNA end better, TRBJ2-1 makes the J call doubtful. The CDR3 loop spans 16 amino acids. CDR1 and CDR2 (germline): SGHAT, FQNNGV. CDR3 region: CGSLPETTGLDNEQFF. The CDR3 nucleotides are TGTGGCAGCCTCCCAGAGACCACTGGGCTCGACAATGAGCAGTTCTTC.

The chain couples TRBV12-3 or TRBV12-4 to TRBJ2-2, with TRBD1 matching 7 bases. The CDR3 consists of 16 residues. The V gene end was trimmed by 3 bases and the J gene end by 4 bases; junction bases not matched to a gene: 8. The CDR3 is CASSLGTARSTGELFF. CDR3 DNA sequence: TGTGCCAGCAGTTTGGGGACAGCGAGGAGCACCGGGGAGCTGTTTTTT.

With regard to this clonotype: This likely stems from a read error, as it lies one base from a far larger clone. V and J are TRBV28 and TRBJ2-7; D not certain. Trimming stripped 5 bases from V and 6 bases from J, with 11 bases between. The germline V gene encodes CDR1 MDHEN and CDR2 SYDVKM. This CDR3 is 12 amino acids long. CDR3 residues: CASSPSELEQYF. CDR3 nucleotide sequence: TGTGCCAGCAGTCCAAGCGAGCTCGAGCAGTACTTC.

This clonotype was seen a few times. The V call is TRBV4-1, the J call TRBJ2-2; D is perhaps TRBD2 (6 bases). From germline, CDR1 is MGHRA and CDR2 YSYEKL. This CDR3 contains 16 residues. V was pared by 0 bases and J by 3 bases, with 11 bases between. CDR3 DNA: TGCGCCAGCAGCCAAGATCGGGGGACCTACACCGGGGAGCTGTTTTTT. It is translated as CASSQDRGTYTGELFF.

The V and J genes are TRBV6-5 and TRBJ1-5; D unclear. The germline CDR1 and CDR2 sequences are MNHEY and SVGAGI. V shed 0 bases and J shed 7 bases, with 13 bases lying between them. The CDR3 covers 15 residues. CDR3 sequence reads: CASSYSQTRIQPQHF. Written as DNA, the CDR3 is TGTGCCAGCAGTTACTCTCAAACACGGATACAGCCCCAGCATTTT.

Many counts were recorded for this clonotype. The genes are TRBV20-1 and TRBJ1-2; D is unclear. Trimming removed 3 bases from V and 1 base from J, with 9 bases in between. The germline V gene encodes CDR1 DFQATT and CDR2 SNEGSKA (reference sequence). This CDR3 contains 13 residues. The CDR3, as DNA: TGCAGTGCTAGTGAAACGGTTAACTATGGCTACACCTTC. Translation: CSASETVNYGYTF.